A single sample is the source of the 24 T cell receptor beta chains below, sequenced in a study of post-analysis software for immune sequencing data. General study findings and limits: With TRBV5-6, TRBV5-1 and TRBV20-1 included, 5 or 6 TRBV segments were more frequent in patients than in controls.

These receptors' antigens are unknown. Presence of unique molecular identifiers characterized the TCR beta cDNA libraries. TCRdb itself ran the PCR reads through MiXCR, one entry per CDR3 protein. The table shows about 150,000 distinct CDR3 sequences, with 25% to 35% occurring only once. The sample taken for sequencing was blood. Source of these receptors: a girl between 10 and 17 years old with multiple sclerosis.

At least ten counts were recorded for this clonotype. The gene calls are TRBV20-1 and TRBJ1-1, with 7 bases that match TRBD1. The trim removed 3 bases at V and 3 bases at J, leaving 4 bases unmatched. The CDR3 consists of 13 residues. Germline V gene sequence: CDR1 DFQATT, CDR2 SNEGSKA (reference sequence). CDR3 in DNA: TGCAGTGCTAGCGACAGGGTCGACACTGAAGCTTTCTTT. Its protein is CSASDRVDTEAFF.

Comments on this clonotype: This could be a read error, since a much larger clone is one nucleotide away. The chain joins TRBV12-3 or TRBV12-4 to TRBJ2-1; D is possibly TRBD2 (6 bases). The CDR3 is 15 residues long. CDR3 protein: CANSLSGNSYNEQFF. The CDR3 DNA is TGTGCCAACAGTCTTAGCGGAAACTCCTACAATGAGCAGTTCTTC.

This clonotype was recorded a few times. The junction does not match germline at one end; this may be a read error. This rearrangement joins TRBV7-7 to TRBJ2-2; D uncertain. Germline CDR1 and CDR2: SSHAT and FNYEAQ (reference sequence). CDR3 length equals 14 residues. The CDR3 nucleotides read TGTGCTAGCAGACGGACGGCTTGGACCGGGGAGCTGTTTTTT. Protein sequence: CASRRTAWTGELFF.

In this sample, this clonotype turned up a few times. The V gene is TRBV6-1, the J gene TRBJ1-2; no reliable D call. The CDR3 is 12 amino acids. Germline V gives CDR1 MNHNS, CDR2 SASEGT. In DNA, the CDR3 is TGTGCAGTCGGCAGTACTAACTATGGCTACACCTTC. Amino acids: CAVGSTNYGYTF.

V is TRBV10-3 and J is TRBJ2-5; D is tentatively TRBD1 or TRBD2 (6 bases each). This CDR3 contains 14 residues. V gave up 1 base and J gave up 5 bases, with 11 bases separating them. Germline-derived CDR1 and CDR2 are ENHRY and SYGVKD. CDR3: CAISEYEGGETQYF. The CDR3, as DNA: TGTGCCATCAGTGAGTACGAAGGGGGGGAGACCCAGTACTTC.

The chain has TRBV11-2 and TRBJ2-3; 8 positions match TRBD2. J gave up 3 bases and V 7 bases, and 6 bases lay outside the gene matches. The CDR3 covers 14 residues. CDR1 and CDR2 from the germline V gene are SGHAT and FQNNGV. CDR3: CASTLSGNTDTQYF. DNA of the CDR3: TGTGCCAGCACCCTTAGCGGGAATACAGATACGCAGTATTTT.

The gene calls are TRBV3-1 and TRBJ1-1; weak D call: TRBD1 (5 bases). CDR1 is LGHDT and CDR2 is YNNKEL in the germline V gene (reference sequence). The CDR3 covers 12 residues. V dropped 8 bases and J dropped 2 bases, with 9 bases sitting between them. The CDR3 DNA follows: TGTGCCAGCCAAACAGGAAACACTGAAGCTTTCTTT. It yields the protein CASQTGNTEAFF.

This clonotype was recorded at least ten times. The chain combines TRBV4-1 with TRBJ2-1; 7 positions match TRBD1. Trimming at V came to 4 bases and at J to 2 bases, leaving 2 bases not matched to a gene. This CDR3 has 14 residues. CDR1 MGHRA and CDR2 YSYEKL come from the germline V gene. The CDR3 loop reads CASSLDRAYNEQFF. DNA for the CDR3: TGCGCCAGCAGCCTTGACAGGGCCTACAATGAGCAGTTCTTC.

The V gene is TRBV20-1, the J gene TRBJ2-2; maybe TRBD1 (6 bases). The CDR3 loop spans 14 amino acids. V was pared by 4 bases and J by 5 bases, with 14 bases between. The germline V gene encodes CDR1 DFQATT and CDR2 SNEGSKA (reference sequence). The DNA of the CDR3 is TGCAGTGCTATTGGGTTAGGACAGACCGGGGAGCTGTTTTTT. Translated: CSAIGLGQTGELFF.

The sample holds a few counts of this clonotype. The chain has TRBV7-9 and TRBJ1-1; D unclear. This CDR3 region has 14 residues. Germline lookup yields CDR1 SEHNR and CDR2 FQNEAQ (reference sequence). The ends were cut back, 2 bases at V and 3 bases at J, with 10 bases in the middle. This CDR3 reads CASSLLGSYTEAFF. The CDR3 DNA is TGTGCCAGCAGCTTACTCGGGAGTTACACTGAAGCTTTCTTT.

Concerning this clonotype: This clone may be a read error of a much larger clone one base away. The conserved phenylalanine or tryptophan is not found at the CDR3 terminus, so this likely reflects a read error. This chain connects TRBV11-3 to TRBJ2-1; weak D call: TRBD1 (5 bases). The CDR3 runs to 15 residues. The ends were cut back, 5 bases at V and 1 base at J, with 12 bases in the middle. The germline CDR1 and CDR2 sequences are SGHNT and YENEEA. The CDR3 region has the DNA TGTGCCAGCAGCCCGGCCCCAGGGTCCTACAATGAGCAGTTCGTC. It yields the protein CASSPAPGSYNEQFV.

This clonotype was seen ten or more times. V usage is TRBV12-3 or TRBV12-4 and J usage is TRBJ1-2; D gene ambiguous. The length of the CDR3 is 13 residues. V was clipped by 5 bases and J by 3 bases, with 10 bases between them. As DNA, the CDR3 is TGTGCCAGCAGTCCAAGGCCCGACTATGGCTACACCTTC. Its protein product is CASSPRPDYGYTF.

Points on this clonotype: A read error is possible here, since a much larger clone lies one base away. The rearrangement links TRBV7-2 to TRBJ2-1, with TRBD2 matching 7 bases. This CDR3 region has 13 residues. CDR1 and CDR2 from the germline V gene are SGHTA and FQGNSA. The CDR3: CAGSLAGRNEQFF. CDR3 bases: TGTGCCGGCAGCTTAGCCGGGAGGAATGAGCAGTTCTTC. Full variable domain (rest looked up from reference TRBV7-2 and TRBJ2-1): GAGVSQSPSNKVTEKGKDVELRCDPISGHTALYWYRQSLGQGLEFLIYFQGNSAPDKSGLPSDRFSAERTGGSVSTLTIQRTQQEDSAVYLCAGSLAGRNEQFFGPGTRLTVL.

This clonotype was observed many times. V and J are TRBV29-1 and TRBJ2-7; the match to TRBD2 covers 14 bases. Germline values: CDR1 SQVTM, CDR2 ANQGSEA. Trimming took 6 bases from V and 5 from J; bases not matched to a gene: 3. The CDR3 is made up of 13 amino acids. The CDR3 nucleotides read TGCAGCGTGGGACTAGCGGGAGTCGACGAGCAGTACTTC. It specifies CSVGLAGVDEQYF.

Regarding this clonotype: A much larger clone lies a single base off, so this may be a read error. This sequence joins TRBV4-1 and TRBJ2-1, with D perhaps TRBD1 (6 bases). In germline, CDR1 is MGHRA, CDR2 YSYEKL. V dropped 3 bases and J dropped 3 bases, with 18 bases sitting between them. The CDR3 runs 17 residues. DNA of the CDR3: TGCGCCAGCAGCCACCCACCGGACAGCGATCTCTACAATGAGCAGTTCTTC. Residues: CASSHPPDSDLYNEQFF.

In DNA, the CDR3 is TGTGCCTGGACAAAGACTAGCGGGAAAGGGAATGAGCAGTTCTTC. Translated: CAWTKTSGKGNEQFF. V usage is TRBV30 and J usage is TRBJ2-1, with TRBD2 matching over 11 bases. There are 15 residues in the CDR3. Germline V gene sequence: CDR1 GTSNPN, CDR2 SVGIG (reference sequence). V shed 4 bases, J shed 7 bases, and the junction held 9 bases outside the gene matches.

The chain employs TRBV6-5 and TRBJ1-2, with TRBD1 as a possible D gene (5 bases). The V gene lost 6 bases and the J gene lost 0 bases, with 11 bases spanning the gap. The CDR3 runs to 14 residues. Germline CDR1 is MNHEY and CDR2 is SVGAGI. In DNA, the CDR3 is TGTGCCAGCAGGGCCGGGGGAGCTAACTATGGCTACACCTTC. Its protein is CASRAGGANYGYTF.

Concerning this clonotype: A much larger clone sits a single nucleotide away, making a read error possible. The chain links TRBV6-4 to TRBJ2-1; no definite D call. CDR3 length: 13 amino acids. The V end lost 6 bases, the J end lost 8 bases, and 14 bases lay between the germline ends. Germline CDR1 and CDR2: MRHNA and SNTAGT. Here the CDR3 DNA reads TGTGCCAGCAGGCTTGGACCGCACGATGAGCAGTTCTTC. Protein product: CASRLGPHDEQFF.

In its sample, this clonotype was seen many times. The rearrangement uses TRBV7-2 and TRBJ2-3; D unresolved. V lost 5 bases and J 9 bases, leaving 9 bases between the germline ends. The CDR3 consists of 11 residues. Germline values: CDR1 SGHTA, CDR2 FQGNSA. As DNA, the CDR3 is TGTGCCAGCAGCCTCACTTCAACGCAGTATTTT. Translation gives CASSLTSTQYF.

This chain links TRBV5-4 with TRBJ2-7; 10 bases line up with TRBD2. V lost 4 bases and J lost 7; bases outside the gene matches: 11. The CDR3 has 15 residues. CDR1 SGHNT and CDR2 YYREEE come from the germline V gene (reference sequence). In DNA form, the CDR3 reads TGTGCCAGCAGCAACCCCGGGACTAGCGTCTATGAGCAGTACTTC. This codes for CASSNPGTSVYEQYF. Full variable domain (remainder filled in from reference TRBV5-4 and TRBJ2-7): ETGVTQSPTHLIKTRGQQVTLRCSSQSGHNTVSWYQQALGQGPQFIFQYYREEENGRGNFPPRFSGLQFPNYSSELNVNALELDDSALYLCASSNPGTSVYEQYFGPGTRLTVT.

In its sample, this clonotype was seen many times. V gene TRBV29-1 combines with J gene TRBJ2-5; TRBD2 agrees at 7 bases. V lost 1 base to trimming and J lost 1 base; unmatched junction nucleotides: 3. CDR3 length: 14 residues. Germline V gene sequence: CDR1 SQVTM, CDR2 ANQGSEA. Written as DNA, the CDR3 is TGCAGCGTTGAAGTTCGCGGGAGCCAAGAGACCCAGTACTTC. Its protein is CSVEVRGSQETQYF.

The rearrangement uses TRBV20-1 and TRBJ1-4, with 11 bases lining up with TRBD1. V gave up 5 bases and J gave up 6 bases; unmatched junction bases: 2. This CDR3 comprises 13 residues. Looked up from germline, CDR1 is DFQATT and CDR2 is SNEGSKA (reference sequence). The CDR3 DNA reads as TGCAGTGCTTGGACAGGGGGCTATGAAAAACTGTTTTTT. Its protein is CSAWTGGYEKLFF.

The chain links TRBV20-1 to TRBJ2-1; possible D gene TRBD2, 5 bases. The length of the CDR3 is 13 residues. Germline CDR1 and CDR2: DFQATT and SNEGSKA (reference sequence). With 6 bases removed from V and 5 bases from J, the gap between germline ends came to 14 bases. DNA of the CDR3: TGCAGTGCAGAGGCTAGCCGTGACAATGAGCAGTTCTTC. Its protein is CSAEASRDNEQFF.

For this clonotype: A much larger clone lies one base from this, so it may be a read error. The rearrangement links TRBV6-6 to TRBJ2-7, with no clear D. Germline V gene lookup returns CDR1 MNHNY and CDR2 SVGAGI (reference sequence). V lost 6 bases, J lost 4 bases, and 25 bases lay in between. This CDR3 has 17 residues. The CDR3 DNA follows: TGTGCCAGCAGAAACCCCCTACATACCCTGAAGATGTACGAGCAGTACTTC. This sequence encodes CASRNPLHTLKMYEQYF.